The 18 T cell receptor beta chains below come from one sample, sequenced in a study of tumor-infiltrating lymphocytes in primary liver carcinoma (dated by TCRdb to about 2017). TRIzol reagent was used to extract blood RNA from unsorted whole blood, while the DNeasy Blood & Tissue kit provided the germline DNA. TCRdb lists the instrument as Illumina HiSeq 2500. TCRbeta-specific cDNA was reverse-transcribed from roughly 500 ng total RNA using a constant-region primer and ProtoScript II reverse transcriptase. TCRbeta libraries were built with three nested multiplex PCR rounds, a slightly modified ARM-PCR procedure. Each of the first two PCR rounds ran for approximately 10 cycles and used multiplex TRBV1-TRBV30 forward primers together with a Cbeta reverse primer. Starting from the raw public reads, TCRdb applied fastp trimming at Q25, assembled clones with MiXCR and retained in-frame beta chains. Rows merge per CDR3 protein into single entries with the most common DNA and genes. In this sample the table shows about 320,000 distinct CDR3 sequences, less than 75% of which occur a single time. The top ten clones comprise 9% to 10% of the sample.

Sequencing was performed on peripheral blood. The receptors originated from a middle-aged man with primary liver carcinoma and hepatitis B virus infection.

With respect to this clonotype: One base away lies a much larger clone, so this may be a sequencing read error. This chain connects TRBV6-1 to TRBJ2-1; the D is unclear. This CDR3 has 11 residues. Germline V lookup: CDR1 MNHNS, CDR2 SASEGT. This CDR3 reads CVSIGYNEQFF. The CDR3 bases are TGTGTCAGCATCGGGTACAATGAGCAGTTCTTC.

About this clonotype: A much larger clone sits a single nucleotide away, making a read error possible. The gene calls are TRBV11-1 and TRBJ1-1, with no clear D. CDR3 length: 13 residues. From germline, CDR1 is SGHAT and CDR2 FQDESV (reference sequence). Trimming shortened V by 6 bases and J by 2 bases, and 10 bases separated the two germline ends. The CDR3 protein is CASRLGSNTEAFF. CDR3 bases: TGTGCCAGCAGGCTGGGCTCAAACACTGAAGCTTTCTTT.

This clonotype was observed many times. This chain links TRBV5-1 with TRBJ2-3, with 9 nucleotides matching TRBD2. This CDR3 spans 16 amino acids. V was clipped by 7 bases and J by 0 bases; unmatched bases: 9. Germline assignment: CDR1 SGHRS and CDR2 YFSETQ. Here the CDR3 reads CASRSISGSSTDTQYF. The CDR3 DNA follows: TGCGCCAGCCGCTCCATTAGCGGGAGTAGCACAGATACGCAGTATTTT.

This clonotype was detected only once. The CDR3 bases are TGTGCCAGCAGCTTTGCAGGGGATCGGGAGCAGTTCTTC. Residues: CASSFAGDREQFF. V gene TRBV7-9 combines with J gene TRBJ2-1, with D tentatively TRBD1 (6 bases). The V gene's germline CDR1 is SEHNR and CDR2 FQNEAQ (reference sequence). This CDR3 comprises 13 residues. V was trimmed by 3 bases and J by 10 bases, leaving 13 bases between them.

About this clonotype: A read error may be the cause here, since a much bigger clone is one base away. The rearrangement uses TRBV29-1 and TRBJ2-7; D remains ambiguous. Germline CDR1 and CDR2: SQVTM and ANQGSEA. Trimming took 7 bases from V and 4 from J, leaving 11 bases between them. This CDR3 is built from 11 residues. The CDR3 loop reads CSAEEVYEQYF. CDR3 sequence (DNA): TGCAGCGCAGAAGAGGTTTACGAGCAGTACTTC.

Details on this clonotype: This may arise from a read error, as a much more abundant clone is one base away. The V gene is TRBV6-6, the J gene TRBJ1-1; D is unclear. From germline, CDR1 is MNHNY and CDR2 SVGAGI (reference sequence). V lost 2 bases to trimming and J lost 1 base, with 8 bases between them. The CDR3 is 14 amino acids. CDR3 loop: CASSYKRWNTEAFF. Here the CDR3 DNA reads TGTGCCAGCAGTTACAAGAGGTGGAACACTGAAGCTTTCTTT.

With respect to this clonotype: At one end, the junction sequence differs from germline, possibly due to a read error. CDR3: CTSNTRRITEAIF. The CDR3 DNA sequence: TGTACCAGCAATACCAGGAGGATCACTGAAGCTATCTTT. The chain has TRBV6-5 and TRBJ1-1; D remains ambiguous. This CDR3 is built from 13 residues. Germline V gene data show CDR1 as MNHEY and CDR2 as SVGAGI.

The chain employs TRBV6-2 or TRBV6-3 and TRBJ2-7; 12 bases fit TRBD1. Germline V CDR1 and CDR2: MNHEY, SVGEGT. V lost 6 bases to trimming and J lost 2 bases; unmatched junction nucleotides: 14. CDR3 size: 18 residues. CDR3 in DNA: TGTGCCAGCAGGAGCGTCCCGGGACAGGGGGCGAGGGCCTACGAGCAGTACTTC. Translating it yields CASRSVPGQGARAYEQYF.

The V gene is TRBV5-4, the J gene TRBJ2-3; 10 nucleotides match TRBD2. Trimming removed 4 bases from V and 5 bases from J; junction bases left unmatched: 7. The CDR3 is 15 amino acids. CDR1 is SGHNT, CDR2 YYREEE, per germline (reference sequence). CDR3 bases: TGTGCCAGCAGCCCCACTAGCGGGACAAGAGATACGCAGTATTTT. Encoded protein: CASSPTSGTRDTQYF.

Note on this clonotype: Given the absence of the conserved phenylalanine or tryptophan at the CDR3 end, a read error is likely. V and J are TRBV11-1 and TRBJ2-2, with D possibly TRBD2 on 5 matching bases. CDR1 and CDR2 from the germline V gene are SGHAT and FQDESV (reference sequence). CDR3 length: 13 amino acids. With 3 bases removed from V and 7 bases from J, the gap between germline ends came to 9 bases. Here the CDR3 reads CASSLEEIGELFY. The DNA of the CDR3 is TGTGCCAGCAGCTTGGAGGAAATCGGGGAGCTGTTTTAT.

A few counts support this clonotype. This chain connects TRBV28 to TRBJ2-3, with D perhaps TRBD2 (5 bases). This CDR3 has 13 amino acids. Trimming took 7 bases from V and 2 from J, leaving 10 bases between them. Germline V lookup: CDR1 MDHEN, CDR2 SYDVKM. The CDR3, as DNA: TGTGCCAGCATTTTTCGGGACACAGATACGCAGTATTTT. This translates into CASIFRDTDTQYF.

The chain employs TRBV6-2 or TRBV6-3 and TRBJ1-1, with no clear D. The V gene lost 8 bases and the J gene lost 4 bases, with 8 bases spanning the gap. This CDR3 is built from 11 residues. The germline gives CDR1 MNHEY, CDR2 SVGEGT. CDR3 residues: CASVGFTEAFF. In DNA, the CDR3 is TGTGCCAGCGTAGGATTCACTGAAGCTTTCTTT.

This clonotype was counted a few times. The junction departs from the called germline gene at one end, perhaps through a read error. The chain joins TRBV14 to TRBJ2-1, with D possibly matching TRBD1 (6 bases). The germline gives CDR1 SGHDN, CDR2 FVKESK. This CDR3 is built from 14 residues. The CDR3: CAGSQNRAGGEQFF. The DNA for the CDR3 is TGTGCCGGCAGCCAAAACAGGGCTGGGGGTGAGCAGTTCTTC.

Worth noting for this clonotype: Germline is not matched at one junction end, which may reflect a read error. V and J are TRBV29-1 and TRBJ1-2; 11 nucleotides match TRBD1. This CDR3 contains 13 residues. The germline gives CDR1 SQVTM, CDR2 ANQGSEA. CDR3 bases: TGCAGCGTCACCGGACAGGGGGCAGGTGGCCACACCTTC. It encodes CSVTGQGAGGHTF.

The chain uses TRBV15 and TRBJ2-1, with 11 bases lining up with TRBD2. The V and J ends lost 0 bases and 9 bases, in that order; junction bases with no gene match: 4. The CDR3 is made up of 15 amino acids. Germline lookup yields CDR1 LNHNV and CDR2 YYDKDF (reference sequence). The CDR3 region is CATSRELAGVGEQFF. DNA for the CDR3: TGTGCCACCAGCAGAGAACTAGCGGGAGTTGGTGAGCAGTTCTTC. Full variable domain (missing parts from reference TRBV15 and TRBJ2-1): DAMVIQNPRYQVTQFGKPVTLSCSQTLNHNVMYWYQQKSSQAPKLLFHYYDKDFNNEADTPDNFQSRRPNTSFCFLDIRSPGLGDTAMYLCATSRELAGVGEQFFGPGTRLTVL.

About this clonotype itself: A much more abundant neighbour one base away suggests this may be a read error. This chain's CDR3 is CAICPDNEQFF. The CDR3 bases are TGTGCCATCTGTCCTGACAATGAGCAGTTCTTC. The genes are TRBV10-3 and TRBJ2-1, with unresolved D. V was cut by 8 bases and J by 5 bases, with 7 bases left in between. The CDR3 sequence is 11 residues long. Germline assignment: CDR1 ENHRY and CDR2 SYGVKD.

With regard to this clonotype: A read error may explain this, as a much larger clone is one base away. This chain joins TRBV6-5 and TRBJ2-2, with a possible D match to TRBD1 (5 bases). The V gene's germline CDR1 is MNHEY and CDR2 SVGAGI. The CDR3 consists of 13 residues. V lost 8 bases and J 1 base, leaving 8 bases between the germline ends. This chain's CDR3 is CASDRENTGELFF. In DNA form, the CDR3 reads TGTGCCAGCGACAGAGAGAACACCGGGGAGCTGTTTTTT.

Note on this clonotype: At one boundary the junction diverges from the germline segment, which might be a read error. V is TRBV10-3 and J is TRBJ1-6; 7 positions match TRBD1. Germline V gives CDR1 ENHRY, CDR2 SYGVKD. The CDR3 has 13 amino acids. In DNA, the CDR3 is TGTGCCATCAGGGGACAGATTAATCCACCCCTACACTTT. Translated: CAIRGQINPPLHF.